Each of the 11 T cell receptor beta chains below was sequenced from the same sample in a study of T-cell reconstitution after alpha-beta-depleted transplantation in children. Unique molecular identifiers were incorporated during preparation of the TCRbeta library. TCRdb recomputed calls from the PCR reads with MiXCR, one row per CDR3 protein. The sample holds 550,000 to 600,000 distinct CDR3 sequences, 20% to 25% seen once. Sequenced material: PBMCs, mostly from graft donor cells, taken 360 days after TCRalphabeta/CD19-depleted stem cell transplant. The origin of the receptors is a boy younger than two who had a stem cell transplant for acute myeloid leukemia, so the T cells may come from the graft donor.

This clonotype was picked up a small number of times. This chain uses TRBV10-3 with TRBJ2-1; no clear D. This CDR3 has 13 residues. V dropped 2 bases and J dropped 4 bases, with 6 bases sitting between them. Germline values: CDR1 ENHRY, CDR2 SYGVKD. CDR3: CAISENSYNEQFF. Written as DNA, the CDR3 is TGTGCCATCAGTGAGAATTCTTACAATGAGCAGTTCTTC.

This clonotype was seen at least ten times. The CDR3 spells CASSYSGQGYTEAFF. The CDR3 DNA follows: TGTGCCAGCAGTTACTCGGGACAGGGGTATACTGAAGCTTTCTTT. The chain employs TRBV6-2 or TRBV6-3 and TRBJ1-1; 10 bases fit TRBD1. Germline V gene sequence: CDR1 MNHEY, CDR2 SVGEGT. The CDR3 runs 15 residues. V trimming: 0 bases; J trimming: 5 bases; junction bases outside the gene matches: 3.

This clonotype was picked up many times. The CDR3 loop reads CASSYSSPSYEQYF. The CDR3 nucleotides read TGTGCCAGCAGTTACTCATCGCCCTCCTACGAGCAGTACTTC. The V gene is TRBV6-2 or TRBV6-3, the J gene TRBJ2-7; D remains ambiguous. Germline lookup yields CDR1 MNHEY and CDR2 SVGEGT. The length of the CDR3 is 14 residues. Trimming took 0 bases from V and 0 from J, leaving 6 bases between them.

This clonotype was counted only a few times. The chain employs TRBV20-1 and TRBJ2-7; D remains ambiguous. This CDR3 is built from 14 residues. CDR1 and CDR2 (germline): DFQATT, SNEGSKA (reference sequence). With 4 bases removed from V and 3 bases from J, the gap between germline ends came to 16 bases. CDR3 in DNA: TGCAGTGCTAACAAGGCCCCCAGCCTCTACGAGCAGTACGTC. Amino acid sequence: CSANKAPSLYEQYV.

In this sample, this clonotype turned up a few times. This chain uses TRBV7-9 with TRBJ1-2, with TRBD1 as a possible D gene (5 bases). This CDR3 has 14 amino acids. Trimming removed 3 bases at V and 4 bases at J, with 12 bases between. Germline-derived CDR1 and CDR2 are SEHNR and FQNEAQ (reference sequence). The CDR3, as DNA: TGTGCCAGCAGCTTCGGGGGTGTAAGCTATGGCTACACCTTC. Encoded protein: CASSFGGVSYGYTF.

This clonotype was seen many times. V gene TRBV12-3 or TRBV12-4 combines with J gene TRBJ2-3, with a weak D call TRBD1 (6 bases). This CDR3 has 15 residues. V was trimmed by 5 bases and J by 0 bases, leaving 12 bases between them. This chain's CDR3 is CASSPRTESTDTQYF. Written as DNA, the CDR3 is TGTGCCAGCAGTCCCAGGACAGAAAGCACAGATACGCAGTATTTT.

The genes are TRBV11-2 and TRBJ2-1; 8 nucleotides align to TRBD1. The CDR3 is 15 amino acids. From germline, CDR1 is SGHAT and CDR2 FQNNGV. J lost 5 bases, V lost 6 bases, and 9 bases had no gene match. The CDR3 nucleotides read TGTGCCAGCAGTGTGAGGGGACAGGACGACAATGAGCAGTTCTTC. This translates into CASSVRGQDDNEQFF.

Ten or more counts support this clonotype. The chain recombines TRBV29-1 with TRBJ2-5, with unresolved D. The length of the CDR3 is 10 residues. Trimming removed 7 bases at V and 6 bases at J, with 9 bases between. Per germline, CDR1 SQVTM and CDR2 ANQGSEA. Here the CDR3 reads CSASGKTQYF. DNA for the CDR3: TGCAGCGCGAGTGGGAAGACCCAGTACTTC.

The gene calls are TRBV7-2 and TRBJ2-2; weak D call: TRBD2 (6 bases). This CDR3 comprises 14 residues. The germline gives CDR1 SGHTA, CDR2 FQGNSA. The V gene lost 6 bases and the J gene lost 4 bases, with 12 bases spanning the gap. CDR3: CASRRDGFTGELFF. Written as DNA, the CDR3 is TGTGCCAGCAGGCGGGACGGATTCACCGGGGAGCTGTTTTTT.

A word on this clonotype: This CDR3 fails to terminate in the conserved phenylalanine or tryptophan, so it likely reflects a read error. The rearrangement joins TRBV29-1 to TRBJ1-1, with TRBD1 matching over 9 bases. CDR3 size: 14 residues. Losses at the gene ends were 6 bases for V and 0 bases for J; bases not matched to a gene: 5. CDR1 and CDR2 from the germline V gene are SQVTM and ANQGSEA. CDR3 nucleotide sequence: TGCAGCGTGGCCGGGACAGGGTTGAACACTGAAGCTTTCATT. Protein sequence: CSVAGTGLNTEAFI.

This clonotype was counted a few times. The chain joins TRBV2 to TRBJ2-1; 7 bases are shared with TRBD1. The CDR3 loop spans 14 amino acids. Per germline, CDR1 SNHLY and CDR2 FYNNEI. V gave up 6 bases and J gave up 7 bases; unmatched junction bases: 9. The CDR3 here is CASSAFVQGNEQFF. The CDR3 DNA reads as TGTGCCAGCAGCGCATTTGTACAGGGGAATGAGCAGTTCTTC.